These 3 T cell receptor beta chains share one sample of origin, sequenced in a study of shared clonotypes between healthy human individuals. Repertoires were generated with immunoSEQ multiplex PCR, while TCRdb's copy carries only in-frame clones and drops some. The sample yields roughly 1,000,000 clones, 78% seen once. Input material: memory CD4+ T cells from PBMCs. The subset: CD45RA-negative fraction. These receptors originate from a man between 18 and 35 years old in good health. Some clones in this sample may be carry-over from other donors' samples.

The chain uses TRBV9 and TRBJ2-3, with D perhaps matching TRBD1 (5 bases). Germline V gives CDR1 SGDLS, CDR2 YYNGEE. The CDR3 consists of 15 residues. V lost 1 base to trimming and J lost 0 bases, with 9 bases between them. The CDR3 reads CASSVRRQSTDTQYF. CDR3 nucleotides: TGTGCCAGCAGCGTAAGGAGACAGAGCACAGATACGCAGTATTTT.

The chain has TRBV5-1 and TRBJ2-7, with 7 bases fitting TRBD1. CDR1 SGHRS and CDR2 YFSETQ come from the germline V gene. This CDR3 region has 14 residues. The V gene end was trimmed by 3 bases and the J gene end by 2 bases; junction bases not matched to a gene: 5. The CDR3 nucleotides are TGCGCCAGCAGCTATACAGGGGAAACCTACGAGCAGTACTTC. Translation: CASSYTGETYEQYF.

This clone was found once. The gene calls are TRBV23-1 and TRBJ1-1; unclear D gene. TRBV23-1 is filed as an ORF, its function uncertain. This CDR3 has 14 amino acids. V was pared by 0 bases and J by 1 base, with 6 bases between. CDR3 sequence reads: CASSQSVKNTEAFF. The CDR3 region has the DNA TGCGCCAGCAGTCAATCAGTCAAGAACACTGAAGCTTTCTTT.